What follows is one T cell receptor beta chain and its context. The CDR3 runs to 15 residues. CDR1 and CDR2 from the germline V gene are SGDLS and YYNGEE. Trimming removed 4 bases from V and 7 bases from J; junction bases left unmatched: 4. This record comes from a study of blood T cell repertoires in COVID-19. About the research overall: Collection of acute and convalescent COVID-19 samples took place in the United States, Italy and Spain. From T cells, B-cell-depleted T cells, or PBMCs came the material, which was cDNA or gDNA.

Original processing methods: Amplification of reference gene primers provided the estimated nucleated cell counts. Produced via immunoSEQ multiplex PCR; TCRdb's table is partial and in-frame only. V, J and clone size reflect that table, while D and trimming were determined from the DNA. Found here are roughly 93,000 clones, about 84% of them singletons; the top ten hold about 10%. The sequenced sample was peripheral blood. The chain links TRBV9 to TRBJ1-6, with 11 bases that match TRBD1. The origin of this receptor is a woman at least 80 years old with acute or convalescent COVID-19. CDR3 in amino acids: CASSPRDRGNSPLHF. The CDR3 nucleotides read TGTGCCAGCAGCCCACGGGACAGGGGGAATTCACCCCTCCACTTT.